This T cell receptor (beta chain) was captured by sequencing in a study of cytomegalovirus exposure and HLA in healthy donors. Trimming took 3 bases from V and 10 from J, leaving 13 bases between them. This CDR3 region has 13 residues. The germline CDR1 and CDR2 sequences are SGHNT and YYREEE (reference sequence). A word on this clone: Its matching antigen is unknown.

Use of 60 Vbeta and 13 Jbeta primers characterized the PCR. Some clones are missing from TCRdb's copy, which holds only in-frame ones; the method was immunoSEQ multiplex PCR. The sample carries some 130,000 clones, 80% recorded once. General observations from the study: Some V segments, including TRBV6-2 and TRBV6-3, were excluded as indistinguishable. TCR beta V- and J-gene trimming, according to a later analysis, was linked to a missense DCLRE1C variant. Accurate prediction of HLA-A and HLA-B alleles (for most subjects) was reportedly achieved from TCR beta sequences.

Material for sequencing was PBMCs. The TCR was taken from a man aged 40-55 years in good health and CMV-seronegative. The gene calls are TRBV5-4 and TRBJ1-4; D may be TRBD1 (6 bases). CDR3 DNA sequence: TGTGCCAGCAGCTCGGACAGCCGGGGAAAACTGTTTTTT. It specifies CASSSDSRGKLFF.